This TCR beta chain was sequenced in a study of T cell clones after liver transplantation. Study observations and caveats: Low donor cell numbers restricted donor-reactive repertoire measurement in two subjects.

V lost 3 bases to trimming and J lost 8 bases, with 10 bases between them. This CDR3 is built from 12 residues. Per germline, CDR1 MDHEN and CDR2 SYDVKM. Repertoires were generated with immunoSEQ multiplex PCR, while TCRdb's copy carries only in-frame clones and drops some. The sample has 75,000 to 100,000 clones; about 82% are singletons. With respect to this clone: Its cognate antigen is unknown.

The chain recombines TRBV28 with TRBJ1-2, with D possibly TRBD1 on 5 matching bases. The TCR originated in a human patient who received a liver transplant. Some T cells may be provided by the graft donor. The source material was CD4+ T cells from blood, sampled around 45 months after liver transplant. CDR3 region: CASSLGRAGYTF. The DNA of the CDR3 is TGTGCCAGCAGTTTGGGCAGGGCAGGCTACACCTTC.